These 27 T cell receptor beta chains originate from one sample sequenced in a study of spatial heterogeneity in lung cancer. A single record per CDR3 protein comes from TCRdb applying MiXCR to the 5' RACE reads. The sample lists roughly 18,000 distinct CDR3 sequences; about 18% were seen once. Time point noted: blood at routine non-recurrence follow-up after resection. Sequencing used PBMCs, obtained at follow-up. The source is a male donor with early-stage non-small cell lung cancer.

The chain has TRBV9 and TRBJ2-1, with 8 bases lining up with TRBD1. The V gene end was trimmed by 0 bases and the J gene end by 5 bases; junction bases not matched to a gene: 13. Germline V gives CDR1 SGDLS, CDR2 YYNGEE. There are 18 residues in the CDR3. DNA of the CDR3: TGTGCCAGCAGCGTAGCAGCGAGTTGGACAGGGCAGGACAATGAGCAGTTCTTC. This encodes CASSVAASWTGQDNEQFF.

This clonotype rates as medium-sized (0.01 to 0.1%). The gene calls are TRBV5-5 and TRBJ2-1; 12 bases are shared with TRBD2. This CDR3 has 16 residues. Germline V gene lookup returns CDR1 SGHKS and CDR2 YYEKEE (reference sequence). V lost 4 bases, J lost 6 bases, and 8 bases stayed unmatched. The CDR3: CASSLPSGGAFNEQFF. The DNA for the CDR3 is TGTGCCAGCAGCCTACCTAGCGGGGGGGCCTTCAATGAGCAGTTCTTC.

This clonotype was picked up one time. This sequence joins TRBV4-1 and TRBJ2-1; 12 bases map to TRBD2. The CDR3 loop spans 16 amino acids. The germline V gene encodes CDR1 MGHRA and CDR2 YSYEKL. V shed 1 base, J shed 7 bases, and the junction held 5 bases outside the gene matches. The CDR3 loop reads CASSQGRTSGMNEQFF. The DNA for the CDR3 is TGCGCCAGCAGCCAAGGTAGGACTAGCGGGATGAATGAGCAGTTCTTC.

This clonotype was detected a few times. V is TRBV28 and J is TRBJ2-7, with 7 positions matching TRBD2. The CDR3 loop spans 15 amino acids. Germline CDR1 and CDR2: MDHEN and SYDVKM. Trimming at V came to 3 bases and at J to 2 bases, leaving 7 bases not matched to a gene. CDR3 sequence: CASSFPLGGTYEQYF. The CDR3 DNA follows: TGTGCCAGCAGTTTCCCTCTGGGGGGGACCTACGAGCAGTACTTC. The whole variable domain, remainder taken from reference TRBV28 and TRBJ2-7, is DVKVTQSSRYLVKRTGEKVFLECVQDMDHENMFWYRQDPGLGLRLIYFSYDVKMKEKGDIPEGYSVSREKKERFSLILESASTNQTSMYLCASSFPLGGTYEQYFGPGTRLTVT.

The V gene is TRBV20-1, the J gene TRBJ2-7; 11 nucleotides line up with TRBD2. Trimming removed 6 bases from V and 1 base from J; junction bases left unmatched: 5. Germline CDR1 reads DFQATT; CDR2 reads SNEGSKA (reference sequence). The length of the CDR3 is 14 residues. The CDR3 here is CSAETSGGSYEQYF. In DNA, the CDR3 is TGCAGTGCCGAAACTAGCGGGGGATCCTACGAGCAGTACTTC.

The gene calls are TRBV20-1 and TRBJ2-6; TRBD1 agrees at 9 bases. The CDR3 loop spans 16 amino acids. V lost 6 bases to trimming and J lost 0 bases; unmatched junction nucleotides: 6. Germline V gene lookup returns CDR1 DFQATT and CDR2 SNEGSKA (reference sequence). Written as DNA, the CDR3 is TGCAGTGCGGACAGGGGTTTGAGCTCTGGGGCCAACGTCCTGACTTTC. Translation gives CSADRGLSSGANVLTF.

In this sample, this clonotype turned up many times. The chain links TRBV2 to TRBJ2-5, with 9 positions matching TRBD1. This CDR3 contains 12 residues. V gave up 7 bases and J gave up 5 bases; unmatched junction bases: 2. In germline, CDR1 is SNHLY, CDR2 FYNNEI. Here the CDR3 reads CASNDRGETQYF. In nucleotides, the CDR3 is TGTGCCAGCAATGACAGGGGGGAGACCCAGTACTTC.

The sample holds a few counts of this clonotype. The chain joins TRBV4-2 to TRBJ1-3, with a possible D match to TRBD1 (6 bases). The germline V and J ends were trimmed by 1 base and 0 bases, with 22 bases remaining between them. This CDR3 comprises 20 residues. Germline V gene lookup returns CDR1 LGHNA and CDR2 YNFKEQ. CDR3 amino acids: CASSQVGGSEGVLSGNTIYF. For the CDR3, the DNA is TGTGCCAGCAGCCAAGTTGGGGGCAGCGAGGGGGTACTCTCTGGAAACACCATATATTTT.

This clonotype was observed a few times. The chain is built from TRBV24-1 and TRBJ2-3; D may be TRBD1 (6 bases). V was pared by 4 bases and J by 3 bases, with 13 bases between. The CDR3 contains 15 residues. CDR1 and CDR2 from the germline V gene are KGHDR and SFDVKD. CDR3 protein: CATSESQGITDTQYF. The CDR3 bases are TGTGCCACCAGTGAGAGTCAGGGGATAACAGATACGCAGTATTTT.

This clonotype was observed a single time. The V gene is TRBV12-3 or TRBV12-4, the J gene TRBJ2-5, with D perhaps TRBD2 (6 bases). The CDR3 has 13 amino acids. V lost 5 bases and J lost 4, with 11 bases in between. CDR3 sequence: CASSQRGGETQYF. The DNA of the CDR3 is TGTGCCAGCAGTCAAAGGGGAGGAGAGACCCAGTACTTC.

V gene TRBV7-2 combines with J gene TRBJ1-2; TRBD1 agrees at 9 bases. Germline-derived CDR1 and CDR2 are SGHTA and FQGNSA. The V gene end was trimmed by 5 bases and the J gene end by 8 bases; junction bases not matched to a gene: 6. The CDR3 contains 13 residues. The CDR3 spells CASSVQGAWGYTF. The CDR3 DNA follows: TGTGCCAGCAGCGTACAGGGGGCCTGGGGCTACACCTTC.

This clonotype is termed medium-sized. The rearrangement joins TRBV6-2 or TRBV6-3 to TRBJ2-4; TRBD2 might be the D (5 bases). Trimming stripped 6 bases from V and 1 base from J, with 10 bases between. The CDR3 sequence is 14 residues long. CDR1 is MNHEY, CDR2 SVGEGT, per germline. CDR3 DNA: TGTGCCAGCAGGGACTCCCCTGCCAAAAACATTCAGTACTTC. Residues: CASRDSPAKNIQYF.

This clonotype was counted a few times. This chain connects TRBV29-1 to TRBJ2-3; 9 bases align to TRBD1. The CDR3 contains 13 residues. Trimming removed 7 bases from V and 4 bases from J; junction bases left unmatched: 6. Germline CDR1 and CDR2: SQVTM and ANQGSEA. The chain's CDR3 is CSAAGQGADTQYF. CDR3 nucleotides: TGCAGCGCCGCGGGACAGGGTGCAGATACGCAGTATTTT.

J is TRBJ1-2 and V is TRBV20-1; no clear D gene. V lost 6 bases and J 8 bases, leaving 16 bases between the germline ends. The CDR3 runs 12 residues. Germline V lookup: CDR1 DFQATT, CDR2 SNEGSKA (reference sequence). The CDR3 coding sequence is TGCAGTGCCCCCCCCAAAGAGGGCGGCTACACCTTC. Its protein product is CSAPPKEGGYTF.

In its sample, this clonotype was seen a few times. V gene TRBV6-6 combines with J gene TRBJ2-7; possibly TRBD1 for D (6 bases). CDR1 and CDR2 from the germline V gene are MNHNY and SVGAGI (reference sequence). There are 16 residues in the CDR3. Trimming took 3 bases from V and 0 from J, leaving 15 bases between them. The DNA for the CDR3 is TGTGCCAGCAGTTATGGGGCAGGGGCTTCCTCCTACGAGCAGTACTTC. Translated, it gives CASSYGAGASSYEQYF.

This clonotype was counted a few times. The chain uses TRBV5-6 and TRBJ2-7; maybe TRBD2 (6 bases). V lost 3 bases and J lost 6, with 16 bases in between. The CDR3 length is 14 residues. Germline CDR1 reads SGHDT; CDR2 reads YYEEEE. The CDR3 sequence: CASSWTGGPGEQYF. In nucleotides, the CDR3 is TGTGCCAGCAGCTGGACCGGGGGTCCGGGCGAGCAGTACTTC.

This clonotype was observed many times. J is TRBJ2-4 and V is TRBV6-2 or TRBV6-3; D call uncertain. In germline, CDR1 is MNHEY, CDR2 SVGEGT. There are 16 residues in the CDR3. Trimming removed 6 bases at V and 1 base at J, with 16 bases between. CDR3: CASRRASESAKNIQYF. The CDR3 nucleotides are TGTGCCAGCAGACGGGCCTCGGAGAGTGCCAAAAACATTCAGTACTTC.

The gene calls are TRBV9 and TRBJ1-2; TRBD1 might be the D (5 bases). V was trimmed by 4 bases and J by 4 bases, leaving 20 bases between them. Germline CDR1 and CDR2: SGDLS and YYNGEE. CDR3 length: 16 amino acids. The CDR3 DNA sequence: TGTGCCAGCAGCCCATCGACCTTGGGGGGGGGCTATGGCTACACCTTC. This encodes CASSPSTLGGGYGYTF.

V is TRBV6-1 and J is TRBJ1-3; D possibly corresponds to TRBD1 (5 bases). This CDR3 has 16 amino acids. From germline, CDR1 is MNHNS and CDR2 SASEGT. The V end lost 7 bases, the J end lost 4 bases, and 20 bases lay between the germline ends. The CDR3: CASNPEAGVGGNTIYF. CDR3 coding DNA: TGTGCCAGCAACCCAGAAGCGGGGGTTGGCGGAAACACCATATATTTT.

The chain has TRBV6-1 and TRBJ2-5; 10 bases fit TRBD2. J lost 2 bases, V lost 2 bases, and 2 bases had no gene match. Germline V gene sequence: CDR1 MNHNS, CDR2 SASEGT. This CDR3 contains 15 residues. The CDR3 spells CASSESSGSQETQYF. The CDR3, as DNA: TGTGCCAGCAGTGAATCTAGCGGGAGTCAAGAGACCCAGTACTTC.

The chain links TRBV7-9 to TRBJ2-1; D is undetermined. V was clipped by 7 bases and J by 4 bases, with 11 bases between them. From germline, CDR1 is SEHNR and CDR2 FQNEAQ (reference sequence). The CDR3 covers 13 residues. CDR3 loop: CASTLSGYNEQFF. The CDR3, as DNA: TGTGCCAGCACCCTTAGTGGGTACAATGAGCAGTTCTTC.

There are a few counts of this clonotype. The rearrangement links TRBV9 to TRBJ2-5; 7 bases agree with TRBD1. With V trimmed by 2 bases and J by 5 bases, 9 bases remained unmatched. Germline V gene lookup returns CDR1 SGDLS and CDR2 YYNGEE. CDR3 length equals 15 residues. Written as DNA, the CDR3 is TGTGCCAGCAGCGTCTTGACAGGGTCCGGGGAGACCCAGTACTTC. Translation: CASSVLTGSGETQYF.

This clonotype was detected ten times or more. The chain joins TRBV11-2 to TRBJ2-1; 7 positions match TRBD1. The V and J ends lost 5 bases and 12 bases, in that order; junction bases with no gene match: 19. Germline CDR1 and CDR2: SGHAT and FQNNGV. The CDR3 sequence is 16 residues long. The CDR3 coding sequence is TGTGCCAGCAGCCGATTAACAGGGGCTCCTTACAATTTGCAGTTCTTC. It codes for CASSRLTGAPYNLQFF.

This clonotype turned up a few times. The chain is built from TRBV5-1 and TRBJ2-5; D is undetermined. The CDR3 length is 14 residues. Trimming pared 2 bases from V and 5 bases from J, leaving 13 bases between. CDR1 and CDR2 from the germline V gene are SGHRS and YFSETQ. CDR3 in amino acids: CASSFSGKSETQYF. The CDR3 nucleotides read TGCGCCAGCAGCTTTTCAGGAAAATCGGAGACCCAGTACTTC. Together with reference TRBV5-1 and TRBJ2-5, the CDR3 gives the full variable domain: KAGVTQTPRYLIKTRGQQVTLSCSPISGHRSVSWYQQTPGQGLQFLFEYFSETQRNKGNFPGRFSGRQFSNSRSEMNVSTLELGDSALYLCASSFSGKSETQYFGPGTRLLVL.

The V call is TRBV10-3, the J call TRBJ1-2; 9 bases agree with TRBD1. Germline CDR1 is ENHRY and CDR2 is SYGVKD. This CDR3 has 15 amino acids. V trimming: 6 bases; J trimming: 2 bases; junction bases outside the gene matches: 7. CDR3 amino acids: CAIRIEQGANYGYTF. DNA for the CDR3: TGTGCCATCAGGATTGAACAGGGGGCAAACTATGGCTACACCTTC.

In its sample, this clonotype was seen a few times. The chain has TRBV4-1 and TRBJ2-5; D is perhaps TRBD2 (5 bases). The germline V and J ends were trimmed by 0 bases and 0 bases, with 11 bases remaining between them. Germline lookup yields CDR1 MGHRA and CDR2 YSYEKL. The CDR3 is 16 residues long. CDR3 amino acids: CASSQESGGDQETQYF. As DNA, the CDR3 is TGCGCCAGCAGCCAAGAAAGCGGCGGTGACCAAGAGACCCAGTACTTC.

V gene TRBV5-1 combines with J gene TRBJ2-5, with 8 positions matching TRBD2. V shed 4 bases and J 4 bases; nucleotides not matched to a gene: 9. Per germline, CDR1 SGHRS and CDR2 YFSETQ. The CDR3 is 15 amino acids. As DNA, the CDR3 is TGCGCCAGCAGCATGGGGCCGGGGGGGCCAGAGACCCAGTACTTC. It is translated as CASSMGPGGPETQYF.